The 5 T cell receptor beta chains presented below share a single source sample, sequenced in a study of Ad26.COV2.S vaccination and SARS-CoV-2 variants. Treatment specified: roughly 19 received Ad26.COV2.S at low or high dose, single or two shots; several received placebo; per-sample allocation not given. Each sample was drawn 63 days after the first injection (of vaccine or placebo). Repertoires were generated with immunoSEQ multiplex PCR, while TCRdb's copy carries only in-frame clones and drops some. The sample lists around 300,000 clones; 85% to 90% were seen once. Sequenced here: peripheral blood, sampled in a trial of Ad26.COV2.S vaccine versus placebo. The receptors stem from a person between 18 and 60 years old who received the Ad26.COV2.S COVID-19 vaccine or a placebo.

CDR3 in amino acids: CAISELYNEQFF. As DNA, the CDR3 is TGTGCCATCAGTGAGCTGTACAATGAGCAGTTCTTC. The chain employs TRBV10-3 and TRBJ2-1; the D is unclear. Between the trimmed V and J ends, which lost 2 bases and 4 bases, there was a span of 3 bases. The CDR3 has 12 residues. CDR1 is ENHRY, CDR2 SYGVKD, per germline.

V gene TRBV15 combines with J gene TRBJ1-3; TRBD1 matches at 7 bases. Germline-derived CDR1 and CDR2 are LNHNV and YYDKDF (reference sequence). The CDR3 covers 17 residues. V dropped 1 base and J dropped 1; count of bases not matched to a gene: 7. The CDR3 DNA sequence: TGTGCCACCAGCAGAGTGGGGGGGACAGATTCTGGAAACACCATATATTTT. This sequence encodes CATSRVGGTDSGNTIYF.

The rearrangement links TRBV4-1 to TRBJ1-2; possible D gene TRBD1, 6 bases. The CDR3 totals 20 residues. V lost 2 bases and J lost 5, with 30 bases in between. Per germline, CDR1 MGHRA and CDR2 YSYEKL. DNA for the CDR3: TGCGCCAGCAGCCAAAAAACGTCCCCTGGTCGGGACAACAAACCTTATGGCTACACCTTC. This encodes CASSQKTSPGRDNKPYGYTF.

J is TRBJ2-5 and V is TRBV4-1; TRBD2 agrees at 14 bases. The V and J ends lost 4 bases and 5 bases, in that order; junction bases with no gene match: 3. The CDR3 length is 15 residues. Germline loops: CDR1 MGHRA, CDR2 YSYEKL. The DNA of the CDR3 is TGCGCCAGCAGCCCGACTAGCGGGAGGGGGGAGACCCAGTACTTC. Translated: CASSPTSGRGETQYF.

This chain uses TRBV28 with TRBJ1-1; a possible D gene is TRBD1 (5 bases). V lost 4 bases and J lost 6, with 15 bases in between. Germline CDR1 is MDHEN and CDR2 is SYDVKM. The CDR3 contains 14 residues. The CDR3 is CASSSVGDFAEAFF. CDR3 DNA: TGTGCCAGCAGTTCGGTAGGGGATTTCGCTGAAGCTTTCTTT.